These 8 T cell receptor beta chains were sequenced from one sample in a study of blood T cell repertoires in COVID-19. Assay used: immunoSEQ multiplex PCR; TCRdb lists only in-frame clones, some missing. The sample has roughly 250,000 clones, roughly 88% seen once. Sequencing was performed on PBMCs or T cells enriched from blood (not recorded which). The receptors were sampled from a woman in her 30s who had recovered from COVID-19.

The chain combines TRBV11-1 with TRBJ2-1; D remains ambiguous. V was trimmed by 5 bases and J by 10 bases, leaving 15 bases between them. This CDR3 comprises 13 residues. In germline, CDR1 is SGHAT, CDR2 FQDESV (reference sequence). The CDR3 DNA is TGTGCCAGCAGCCTGTTGGCCAATCTGGAGCAGTTCTTC. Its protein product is CASSLLANLEQFF. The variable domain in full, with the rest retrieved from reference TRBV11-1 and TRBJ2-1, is EAEVAQSPRYKITEKSQAVAFWCDPISGHATLYWYRQILGQGPELLVQFQDESVVDDSQLPKDRFSAERLKGVDSTLKIQPAELGDSAMYLCASSLLANLEQFFGPGTRLTVL.

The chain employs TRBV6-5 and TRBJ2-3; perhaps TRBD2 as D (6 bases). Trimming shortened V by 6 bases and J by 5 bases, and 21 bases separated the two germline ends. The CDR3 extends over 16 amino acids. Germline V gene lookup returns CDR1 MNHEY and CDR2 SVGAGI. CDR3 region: CASSYLSGGAVDTQYF. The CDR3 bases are TGTGCCAGCAGCTACCTTTCCGGCGGGGCCGTAGATACGCAGTATTTT.

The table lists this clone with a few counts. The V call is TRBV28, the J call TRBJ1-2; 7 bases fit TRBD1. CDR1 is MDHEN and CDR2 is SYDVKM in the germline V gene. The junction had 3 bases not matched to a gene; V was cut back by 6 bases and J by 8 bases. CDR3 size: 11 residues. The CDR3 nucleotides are TGTGCCAGCAGGGACAGGAGGGGCTACACCTTC. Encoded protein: CASRDRRGYTF.

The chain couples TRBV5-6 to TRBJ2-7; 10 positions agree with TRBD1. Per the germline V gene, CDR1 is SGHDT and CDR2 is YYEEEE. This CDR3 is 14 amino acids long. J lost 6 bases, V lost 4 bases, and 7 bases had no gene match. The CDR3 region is CASSRSGTGVEQYF. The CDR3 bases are TGTGCCAGCAGCAGATCCGGGACAGGGGTCGAGCAGTACTTC.

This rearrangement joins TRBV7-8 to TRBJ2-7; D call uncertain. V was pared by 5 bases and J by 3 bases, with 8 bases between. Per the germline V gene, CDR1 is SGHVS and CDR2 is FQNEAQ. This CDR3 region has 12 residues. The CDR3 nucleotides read TGTGCCAGCAGCCTCGGAGACTACGAGCAGTACTTC. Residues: CASSLGDYEQYF.

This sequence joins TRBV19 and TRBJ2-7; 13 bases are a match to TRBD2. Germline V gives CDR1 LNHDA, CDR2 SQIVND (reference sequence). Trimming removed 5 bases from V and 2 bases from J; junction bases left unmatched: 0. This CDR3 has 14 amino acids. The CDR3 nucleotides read TGTGCCAGTAGTGGGACTAGCGGGGCCTACGAGCAGTACTTC. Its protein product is CASSGTSGAYEQYF.

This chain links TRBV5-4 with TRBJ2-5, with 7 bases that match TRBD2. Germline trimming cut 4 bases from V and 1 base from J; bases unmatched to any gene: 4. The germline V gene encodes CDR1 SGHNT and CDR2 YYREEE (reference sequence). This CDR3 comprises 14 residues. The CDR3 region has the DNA TGTGCCAGCAGCAGCGGGACTACCCAAGAGACCCAGTACTTC. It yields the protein CASSSGTTQETQYF.

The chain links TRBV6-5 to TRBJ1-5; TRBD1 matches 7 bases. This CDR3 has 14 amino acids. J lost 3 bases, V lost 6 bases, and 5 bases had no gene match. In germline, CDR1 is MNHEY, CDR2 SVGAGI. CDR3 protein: CASRQDRSNQPQHF. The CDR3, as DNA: TGTGCCAGCAGACAGGACAGGTCCAATCAGCCCCAGCATTTT.